This T cell receptor (beta chain) was sequenced in a study of shared clonotypes between healthy human individuals. General study findings and limits: Rarefaction indicated that sorted-subset sequencing remained incomplete although depth was large. All-four-donor shared clonotypes had higher generation probabilities than non-shared clonotypes did.

Original handling: ImmunoSEQ yielded junction-only sequences lacking quality scores, so filtering differed. Produced via immunoSEQ multiplex PCR; TCRdb's table is partial and in-frame only. V and J calls and clone size are copied from that table; D and trimming were computed from the DNA. Of around 2,000,000 clones listed, roughly 95% are singletons. Turning to this clone: Its antigen is undetermined.

V lost 1 base, J lost 4 bases, and 13 bases lay in between. The CDR3 has 15 residues. Germline V lookup: CDR1 SNHLY, CDR2 FYNNEI. The chain couples TRBV2 to TRBJ1-2; D is ambiguous. The clonotype originates from a man younger than 35 in good health. Input material: naive CD4+ T cells sorted from blood. This sample's subset: CD45RA+ positively selected. The CDR3 DNA sequence: TGTGCCAGCAGTGAAGATGTCGTAACTTCCTATGGCTACACCTTC. Translation: CASSEDVVTSYGYTF.